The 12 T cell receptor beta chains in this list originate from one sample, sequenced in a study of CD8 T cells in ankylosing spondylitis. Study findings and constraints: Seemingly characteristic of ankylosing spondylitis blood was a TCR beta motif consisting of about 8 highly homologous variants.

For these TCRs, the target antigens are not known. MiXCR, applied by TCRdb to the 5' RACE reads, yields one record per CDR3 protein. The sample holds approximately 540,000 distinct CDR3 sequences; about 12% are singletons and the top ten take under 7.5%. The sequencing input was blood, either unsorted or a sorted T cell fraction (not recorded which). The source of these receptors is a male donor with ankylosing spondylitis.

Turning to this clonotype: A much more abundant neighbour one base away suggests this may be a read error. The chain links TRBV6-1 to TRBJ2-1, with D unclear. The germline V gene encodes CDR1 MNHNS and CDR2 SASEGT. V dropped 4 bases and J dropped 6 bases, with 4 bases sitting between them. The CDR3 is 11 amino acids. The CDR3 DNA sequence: TGTGCCAGCAGTGTGGTCAATGAGCAGTTCTTC. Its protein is CASSVVNEQFF.

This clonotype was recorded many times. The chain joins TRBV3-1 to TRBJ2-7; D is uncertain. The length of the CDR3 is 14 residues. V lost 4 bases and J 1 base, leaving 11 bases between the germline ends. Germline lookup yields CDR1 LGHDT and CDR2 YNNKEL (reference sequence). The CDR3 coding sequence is TGTGCCAGCAGCCCCACCCGGGCTTCCTACGAGCAGTACGTC. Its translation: CASSPTRASYEQYV.

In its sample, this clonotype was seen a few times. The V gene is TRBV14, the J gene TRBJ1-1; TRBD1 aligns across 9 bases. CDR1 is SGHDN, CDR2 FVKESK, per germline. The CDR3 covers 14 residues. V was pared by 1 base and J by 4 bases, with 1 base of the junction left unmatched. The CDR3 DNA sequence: TGTGCCAGCAGCCAAGGGACAGGGGTCACTGAAGCTTTCTTT. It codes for CASSQGTGVTEAFF.

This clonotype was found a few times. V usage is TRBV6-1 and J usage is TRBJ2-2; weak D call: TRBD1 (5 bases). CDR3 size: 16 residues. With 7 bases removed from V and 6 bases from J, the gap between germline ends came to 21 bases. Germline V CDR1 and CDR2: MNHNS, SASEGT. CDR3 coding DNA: TGTGCCAGCACCCGACATGTAGGGGCTATTTCCGGGGAGCTGTTTTTT. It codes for CASTRHVGAISGELFF.

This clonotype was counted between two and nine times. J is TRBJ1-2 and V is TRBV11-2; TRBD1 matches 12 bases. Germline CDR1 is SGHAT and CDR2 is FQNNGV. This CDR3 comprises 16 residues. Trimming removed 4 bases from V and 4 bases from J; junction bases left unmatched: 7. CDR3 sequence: CASSSRDRGLGYGYTF. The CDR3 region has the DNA TGTGCCAGCAGCTCCCGGGACAGGGGGCTTGGCTATGGCTACACCTTC.

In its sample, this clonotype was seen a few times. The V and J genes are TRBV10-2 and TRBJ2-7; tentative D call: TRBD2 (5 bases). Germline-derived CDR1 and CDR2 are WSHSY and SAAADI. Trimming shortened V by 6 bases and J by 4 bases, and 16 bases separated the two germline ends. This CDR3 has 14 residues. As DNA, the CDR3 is TGCGCCAGCAGAGCTTTTAGCGACTCTTACGAGCAGTACTTC. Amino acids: CASRAFSDSYEQYF.

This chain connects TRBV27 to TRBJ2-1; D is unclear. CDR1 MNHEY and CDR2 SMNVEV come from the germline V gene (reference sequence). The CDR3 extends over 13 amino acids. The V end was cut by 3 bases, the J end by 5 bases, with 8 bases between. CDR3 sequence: CASSLSMNNEQFF. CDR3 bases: TGTGCCAGCAGTTTGAGTATGAACAATGAGCAGTTCTTC.

This CDR3 is CASRQGTGGSSYEQYV. The CDR3, as DNA: TGTGCCAGCAGGCAAGGGACAGGGGGAAGCTCCTACGAGCAGTACGTC. This chain joins TRBV6-2 or TRBV6-3 and TRBJ2-7; 11 bases match TRBD1. The CDR3 contains 16 residues. Per germline, CDR1 MNHEY and CDR2 SVGEGT. The ends lost 6 bases at V and 0 bases at J; junction bases unmatched: 7.

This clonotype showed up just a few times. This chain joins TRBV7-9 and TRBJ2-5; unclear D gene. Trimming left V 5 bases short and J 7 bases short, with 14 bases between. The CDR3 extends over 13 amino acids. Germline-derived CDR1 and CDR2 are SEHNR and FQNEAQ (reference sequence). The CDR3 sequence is CASSLDTAGTQYF. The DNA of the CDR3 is TGTGCCAGCAGCCTAGACACCGCAGGGACCCAGTACTTC.

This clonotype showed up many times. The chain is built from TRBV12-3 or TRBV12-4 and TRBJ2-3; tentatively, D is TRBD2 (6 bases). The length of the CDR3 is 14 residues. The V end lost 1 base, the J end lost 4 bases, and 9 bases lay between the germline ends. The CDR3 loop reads CASSLDGSADTQYF. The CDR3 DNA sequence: TGTGCCAGCAGTTTAGACGGGAGTGCAGATACGCAGTATTTT.

CDR3: CSVADRDAGELFF. The CDR3 region has the DNA TGCAGCGTCGCCGACAGGGATGCCGGGGAGCTGTTTTTT. V usage is TRBV29-1 and J usage is TRBJ2-2, with 7 bases fitting TRBD1. This CDR3 has 13 amino acids. With V trimmed by 6 bases and J by 6 bases, 7 bases remained unmatched. Germline V gene data show CDR1 as SQVTM and CDR2 as ANQGSEA.

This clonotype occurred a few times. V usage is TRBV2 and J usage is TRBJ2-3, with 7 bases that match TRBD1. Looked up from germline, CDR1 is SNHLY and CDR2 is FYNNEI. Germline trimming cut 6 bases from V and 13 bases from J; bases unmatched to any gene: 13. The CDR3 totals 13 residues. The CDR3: CASRGQPGQHKYF. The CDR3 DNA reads TGTGCCAGCAGAGGCCAACCGGGACAGCACAAGTATTTT.